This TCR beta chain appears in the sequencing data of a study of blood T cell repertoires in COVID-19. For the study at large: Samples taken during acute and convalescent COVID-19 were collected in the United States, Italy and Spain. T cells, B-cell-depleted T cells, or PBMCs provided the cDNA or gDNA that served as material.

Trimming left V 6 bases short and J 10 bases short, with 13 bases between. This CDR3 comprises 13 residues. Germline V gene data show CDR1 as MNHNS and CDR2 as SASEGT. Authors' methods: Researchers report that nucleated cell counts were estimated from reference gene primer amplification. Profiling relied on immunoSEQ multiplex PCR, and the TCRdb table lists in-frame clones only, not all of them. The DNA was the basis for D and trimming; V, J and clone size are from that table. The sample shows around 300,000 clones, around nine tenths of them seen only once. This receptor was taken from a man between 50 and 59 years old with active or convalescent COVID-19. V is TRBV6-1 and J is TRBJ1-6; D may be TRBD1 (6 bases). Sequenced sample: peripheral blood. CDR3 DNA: TGTGCCAGCAGCCTGCAGGGGTGGTCACCCCTCCACTTT. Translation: CASSLQGWSPLHF.